These 15 T cell receptor beta chains share one sample of origin, sequenced in a study of CXCR3-negative and CXCR3-positive naive CD8 T cells. UMI-labeled TRB cDNA libraries were prepared by 5' RACE. Each CDR3 protein gets one entry in TCRdb, which reprocessed the 5' RACE reads and gives no DNA. This sample contains fewer than 10,000 distinct CDR3 sequences. Sequencing used naive CXCR3- CD8+ T cells from blood. Subset denoted: CD45RO-CCR7+CD27+CD95- naive CD8+ T cells lacking CXCR3 (TNR3-). These receptors were collected from a human donor in good health. Some clones in this sample may be carry-over from other donors' samples.

Its frequency marks this clonotype as medium-sized. V usage is TRBV29-1 and J usage is TRBJ2-7; TCRdb reports TRBD1, a call that lacks DNA to check it against. CDR1 is SQVTM, CDR2 ANQGSEA, per germline. The CDR3 contains 13 residues. CDR3 in amino acids: CSVRTGGPYEQYF.

The chain recombines TRBV5-1 with TRBJ1-1; TCRdb's D call, TRBD1, is unchecked because there is no DNA. This CDR3 has 15 residues. CDR1 is SGHRS and CDR2 is YFSETQ in the germline V gene. This CDR3 reads CASSLNPDGATEAFF.

The V call is TRBV6-4, the J call TRBJ2-3; the TRBD1 assignment by TCRdb is unverifiable without DNA. The V gene's germline CDR1 is MRHNA and CDR2 SNTAGT. The CDR3 is 16 amino acids. The CDR3 loop is CASSLPGGGIADTQYF.

This clonotype counts as medium-sized by frequency. This sequence joins TRBV7-8 and TRBJ2-1; TCRdb's D call, TRBD2, is unchecked because there is no DNA. The CDR3 is made up of 15 amino acids. Germline V gene lookup returns CDR1 SGHVS and CDR2 FQNEAQ. CDR3 amino acids: CASRVLGDWYNEQFF.

The CDR3 spells CASSQDARNYEQYF. The V call is TRBV14, the J call TRBJ2-7. This CDR3 has 14 amino acids. Per the germline V gene, CDR1 is SGHDN and CDR2 is FVKESK.

The chain has TRBV6-6 and TRBJ2-1; TCRdb's D call, TRBD1, is unchecked because there is no DNA. The CDR3 totals 18 residues. Germline CDR1 and CDR2: MNHNY and SVGAGI (reference sequence). CDR3 sequence reads: CASSYSEDRGQAYNEQFF.

The chain has TRBV29-1 and TRBJ2-2; there is no DNA to check the TCRdb D call of TRBD2. The germline V gene encodes CDR1 SQVTM and CDR2 ANQGSEA. The CDR3 has 15 amino acids. CDR3 residues: CSVELAGENTGELFF.

The gene calls are TRBV29-1 and TRBJ2-1; as DNA is missing, the TRBD1 call by TCRdb cannot be tested. The CDR3 length is 13 residues. Looked up from germline, CDR1 is SQVTM and CDR2 is ANQGSEA. The CDR3 spells CSVERGAGHEQFF.

This clonotype is classed as medium-sized by frequency. The V gene is TRBV12-3 or TRBV12-4, the J gene TRBJ2-1; TCRdb selects TRBD1, and the lack of DNA leaves this call unchecked. This CDR3 has 15 amino acids. CDR3 residues: CASSPPPGPNNEQFF.

This sequence joins TRBV5-6 and TRBJ1-6; without DNA, the TCRdb call of TRBD1 cannot be checked. Germline CDR1 SGHDT, CDR2 YYEEEE. The CDR3 spans 15 residues. The CDR3 here is CASSLLQGINSPLHF.

The rearrangement joins TRBV6-5 to TRBJ2-1; TCRdb names TRBD2, which stays unverified in the absence of DNA. This CDR3 has 15 amino acids. The germline V gene has CDR1 MNHEY and CDR2 SVGAGI. The CDR3: CASIRTSGDYNEQFF.

This clonotype is medium-sized (0.01 to 0.1%) by frequency. This sequence joins TRBV29-1 and TRBJ2-7. Germline CDR1 SQVTM, CDR2 ANQGSEA. This CDR3 has 11 amino acids. CDR3 amino acids: CSVETNHEQYF.

The rearrangement links TRBV27 to TRBJ2-3; TCRdb calls TRBD2, which cannot be checked without DNA. Per the germline V gene, CDR1 is MNHEY and CDR2 is SMNVEV (reference sequence). The length of the CDR3 is 14 residues. The CDR3 sequence is CASSFLRETDTQYF.

This clonotype is medium-sized by frequency. The chain is built from TRBV7-2 and TRBJ2-5. The CDR3 is 15 amino acids. The V gene's germline CDR1 is SGHTA and CDR2 FQGNSA. This CDR3 reads CASSSGHGSQETQYF.

This clonotype is deemed medium-sized by its frequency. The rearrangement links TRBV12-3 or TRBV12-4 to TRBJ2-1; TCRdb's D call of TRBD2 is untestable without DNA. CDR3 size: 15 residues. This CDR3 is CASSYLGGSEGEQFF.